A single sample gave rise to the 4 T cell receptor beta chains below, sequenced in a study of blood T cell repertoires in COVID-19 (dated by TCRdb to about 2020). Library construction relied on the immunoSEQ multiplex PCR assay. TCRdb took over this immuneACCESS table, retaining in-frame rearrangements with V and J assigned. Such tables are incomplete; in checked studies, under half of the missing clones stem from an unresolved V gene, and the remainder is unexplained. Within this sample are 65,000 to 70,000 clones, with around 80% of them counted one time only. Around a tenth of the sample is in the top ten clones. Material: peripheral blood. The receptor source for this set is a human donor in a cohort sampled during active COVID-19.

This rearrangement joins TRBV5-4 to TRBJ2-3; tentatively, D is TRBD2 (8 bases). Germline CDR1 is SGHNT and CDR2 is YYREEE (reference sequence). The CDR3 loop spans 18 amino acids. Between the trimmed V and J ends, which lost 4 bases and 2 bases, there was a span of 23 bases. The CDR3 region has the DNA TGTGCCAGCAGCCCAGGGGGGGCGGGAGGACGTTTCACAGATACGCAGTATTTT. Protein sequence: CASSPGGAGGRFTDTQYF.

CDR3 coding DNA: TGTGCCAGCAGCCAGGGGACTACCCTAAACACAGATACGCAGTATTTT. The encoded protein is CASSQGTTLNTDTQYF. This rearrangement joins TRBV7-8 to TRBJ2-3, with a tentative D call TRBD2 (7 bases). CDR1 SGHVS and CDR2 FQNEAQ come from the germline V gene. CDR3 length: 16 residues. V lost 5 bases to trimming and J lost 2 bases, with 17 bases between them.

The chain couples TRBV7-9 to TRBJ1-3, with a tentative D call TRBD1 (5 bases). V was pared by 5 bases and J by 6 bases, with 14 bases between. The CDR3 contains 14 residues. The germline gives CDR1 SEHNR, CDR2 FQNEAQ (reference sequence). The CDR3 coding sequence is TGTGCCAGCAGCCTGACAGTAAGCGAAAACACCATATATTTT. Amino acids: CASSLTVSENTIYF.

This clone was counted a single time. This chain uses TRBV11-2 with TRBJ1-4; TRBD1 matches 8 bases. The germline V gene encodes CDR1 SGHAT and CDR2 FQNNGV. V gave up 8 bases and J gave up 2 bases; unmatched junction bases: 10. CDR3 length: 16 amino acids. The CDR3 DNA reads TGTGCCAGCCAGACAGGGGTGCTAGTCACTAATGAAAAACTGTTTTTT. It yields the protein CASQTGVLVTNEKLFF.